These 31 T cell receptor beta chains share one sample of origin, sequenced in a study of early stage breast cancer tumors. Measured with immunoSEQ multiplex PCR; TCRdb has only the in-frame clones, and not every one. Of fewer than 75,000 clones listed, more than 60% are singletons. Sequencing input: blood. The receptors stem from a person aged 25 to 39 with breast cancer.

V usage is TRBV18 and J usage is TRBJ2-5, with 7 bases matching TRBD1. The V and J ends lost 4 bases and 2 bases, in that order; junction bases with no gene match: 13. The CDR3 has 17 residues. The germline V gene encodes CDR1 KGHSH and CDR2 LQKENI. CDR3: CASSLRPGTDVQETQYF. CDR3 DNA: TGTGCCAGCTCACTAAGACCCGGGACAGACGTTCAAGAGACCCAGTACTTC. Filled out from reference TRBV18 and TRBJ2-5, the complete variable domain reads NAGVMQNPRHLVRRRGQEARLRCSPMKGHSHVYWYRQLPEEGLKFMVYLQKENIIDESGMPKERFSAEFPKEGPSILRIQQVVRGDSAAYFCASSLRPGTDVQETQYFGPGTRLLVL.

The rearrangement uses TRBV7-2 and TRBJ1-1, with D possibly being TRBD1 (5 bases). The CDR3 is 14 residues long. CDR1 and CDR2 from the germline V gene are SGHTA and FQGNSA. Trimming took 1 base from V and 2 from J, leaving 8 bases between them. CDR3 DNA: TGTGCCAGCAGCTTAGTTCAGGGAAACACTGAAGCTTTCTTT. This translates into CASSLVQGNTEAFF.

This chain links TRBV6-4 with TRBJ1-2; D call uncertain. The CDR3 totals 14 residues. V was trimmed by 4 bases and J by 2 bases, leaving 11 bases between them. Germline V gene sequence: CDR1 MRHNA, CDR2 SNTAGT. CDR3: CASSVDGENYGYTF. The CDR3, as DNA: TGTGCCAGCAGTGTTGACGGGGAGAACTATGGCTACACCTTC.

This chain connects TRBV27 to TRBJ2-1, with D hard to call. Per germline, CDR1 MNHEY and CDR2 SMNVEV (reference sequence). The V and J ends lost 7 bases and 5 bases respectively, with 12 bases between them. The length of the CDR3 is 13 residues. Here the CDR3 DNA reads TGTGCCAGCACACCCCGCGGAAACAATGAGCAGTTCTTC. Its protein product is CASTPRGNNEQFF.

In its sample, this clone was seen once. J is TRBJ2-1 and V is TRBV30, with a tentative D call TRBD1 (6 bases). V gave up 0 bases and J gave up 7 bases, with 13 bases separating them. The CDR3 length is 14 residues. CDR1 is GTSNPN and CDR2 is SVGIG in the germline V gene (reference sequence). The CDR3 nucleotides read TGTGCCTGGAGTGTACAGGGAACTAAAAATGAGCAGTTCTTC. Amino acid sequence: CAWSVQGTKNEQFF.

A few counts support this clone. This chain joins TRBV5-6 and TRBJ1-5, with D perhaps TRBD1 (6 bases). Trimming took off 2 bases at V and 3 bases at J, with 15 bases between the two ends. Germline V lookup: CDR1 SGHDT, CDR2 YYEEEE. CDR3 length: 16 residues. The CDR3, as DNA: TGTGCCAGCAGCTTCGGTCAGGGGCTAATCAATCAGCCCCAGCATTTT. This translates into CASSFGQGLINQPQHF.

V usage is TRBV27 and J usage is TRBJ2-3; 8 bases map to TRBD2. CDR1 and CDR2 (germline): MNHEY, SMNVEV (reference sequence). This CDR3 has 13 amino acids. The CDR3 is CVARAGVADTQYF. The CDR3 DNA sequence: TGTGTCGCGAGAGCGGGAGTTGCAGATACGCAGTATTTT.

The chain carries TRBV6-1 and TRBJ2-7; the match to TRBD2 covers 7 bases. The germline V gene encodes CDR1 MNHNS and CDR2 SASEGT. There are 15 residues in the CDR3. The ends lost 2 bases at V and 4 bases at J; junction bases unmatched: 8. CDR3 nucleotides: TGTGCCAGCAGTGAAACCCGGGAGGATCGGTACGAGCAGTACTTC. This translates into CASSETREDRYEQYF.

In this sample, this clone turned up a few times. The genes are TRBV2 and TRBJ1-1, with a tentative D call TRBD1 (5 bases). V was trimmed by 5 bases and J by 1 base, leaving 11 bases between them. Per the germline V gene, CDR1 is SNHLY and CDR2 is FYNNEI. The CDR3 contains 14 residues. For the CDR3, the DNA is TGTGCCAGCAGTTTAAGGCAGGGGAACACTGAAGCTTTCTTT. As protein: CASSLRQGNTEAFF.

The chain couples TRBV5-6 to TRBJ1-5; D is undetermined. The V end was cut by 0 bases, the J end by 5 bases, with 6 bases between. Germline V gene lookup returns CDR1 SGHDT and CDR2 YYEEEE. This CDR3 spans 13 amino acids. CDR3 sequence reads: CASSLGGYQPQHF. CDR3 nucleotide sequence: TGTGCCAGCAGCTTGGGAGGTTATCAGCCCCAGCATTTT. The variable domain in full, with the rest retrieved from reference TRBV5-6 and TRBJ1-5, is DAGVTQSPTHLIKTRGQQVTLRCSPKSGHDTVSWYQQALGQGPQFIFQYYEEEERQRGNFPDRFSGHQFPNYSSELNVNALLLGDSALYLCASSLGGYQPQHFGDGTRLSIL.

The chain has TRBV19 and TRBJ1-3, with D unclear. Trimming took off 8 bases at V and 1 base at J, with 12 bases between the two ends. There are 14 residues in the CDR3. Germline lookup yields CDR1 LNHDA and CDR2 SQIVND (reference sequence). CDR3 amino acids: CASGTLNSGNTIYF. CDR3 DNA sequence: TGTGCCAGTGGTACCTTGAATTCTGGAAACACCATATATTTT.

This clone occurred once. The V gene is TRBV5-1, the J gene TRBJ2-5; TRBD2 is a possible D gene (6 bases). V was pared by 6 bases and J by 0 bases, with 15 bases between. The germline CDR1 and CDR2 sequences are SGHRS and YFSETQ. The CDR3 spans 15 residues. The CDR3, as DNA: TGCGCCAGCACTCTGTCTGGGACTTACCAAGAGACCCAGTACTTC. As protein: CASTLSGTYQETQYF.

This clone was counted a single time. The chain is built from TRBV7-2 and TRBJ2-7, with D perhaps matching TRBD1 (6 bases). The CDR3 runs 13 residues. V shed 2 bases and J shed 7 bases, with 12 bases lying between them. Germline V lookup: CDR1 SGHTA, CDR2 FQGNSA. The CDR3 coding sequence is TGTGCCAGCAGCTTACCCCGACAGGAAGAGCAGTACTTC. It is translated as CASSLPRQEEQYF.

This rearrangement joins TRBV7-6 to TRBJ2-7; D might be TRBD2 (5 bases). There are 17 residues in the CDR3. V was shortened by 1 base and J by 3 bases, with 19 bases between the two germline ends. Germline CDR1 and CDR2: SGHVS and FNYEAQ. The CDR3 loop reads CASSLVLFGSAGYEQYF. DNA for the CDR3: TGTGCCAGCAGCTTAGTATTGTTTGGTTCGGCGGGCTACGAGCAGTACTTC.

The chain links TRBV7-2 to TRBJ1-5; no firm D call. The germline CDR1 and CDR2 sequences are SGHTA and FQGNSA. The CDR3 totals 15 residues. Trimming took 3 bases from V and 0 from J, leaving 9 bases between them. The CDR3 sequence: CASSFLDGSNQPQHF. As DNA, the CDR3 is TGTGCCAGCAGCTTCCTGGACGGTAGCAATCAGCCCCAGCATTTT.

This clone was observed once. The chain uses TRBV5-1 and TRBJ1-4, with a possible D match to TRBD1 (5 bases). The germline gives CDR1 SGHRS, CDR2 YFSETQ. V dropped 0 bases and J dropped 8 bases, with 11 bases sitting between them. This CDR3 contains 14 residues. CDR3 amino acids: CASSLAGTQEKLFF. The CDR3 DNA sequence: TGCGCCAGCAGCTTGGCTGGGACGCAGGAAAAACTGTTTTTT.

The rearrangement uses TRBV7-3 and TRBJ1-5, with no clear D. V lost 0 bases, J lost 7 bases, and 7 bases lay in between. The CDR3 has 13 residues. Germline CDR1 is SGHTA and CDR2 is FQGTGA. The CDR3 sequence is CASSLTGSQPQHF. The CDR3 nucleotides read TGTGCCAGCAGCTTAACAGGGTCCCAGCCCCAGCATTTT.

This clone appeared a single time. The rearrangement uses TRBV11-1 and TRBJ2-7, with unresolved D. The V gene lost 0 bases and the J gene lost 0 bases, with 9 bases spanning the gap. Germline CDR1 reads SGHAT; CDR2 reads FQDESV (reference sequence). The length of the CDR3 is 15 residues. In nucleotides, the CDR3 is TGTGCCAGCAGCTTAGCGGAAGGGTTCTCCTACGAGCAGTACTTC. Its protein is CASSLAEGFSYEQYF.

The rearrangement uses TRBV6-6 and TRBJ2-7; 9 bases are shared with TRBD1. The CDR3 consists of 15 residues. The V and J ends lost 8 bases and 2 bases, in that order; junction bases with no gene match: 10. Looked up from germline, CDR1 is MNHNY and CDR2 is SVGAGI (reference sequence). The CDR3 protein is CASLQRDRVPYEQYF. CDR3 sequence (DNA): TGTGCCAGCCTACAACGGGACAGGGTCCCCTACGAGCAGTACTTC.

Written as DNA, the CDR3 is TGTGCCAGCATCCAAGCGGGGTCAGGTGGTGGTGAGCAGTTCTTC. Translating gives CASIQAGSGGGEQFF. The chain employs TRBV7-9 and TRBJ2-1; 7 bases fit TRBD2. The length of the CDR3 is 15 residues. CDR1 SEHNR and CDR2 FQNEAQ come from the germline V gene (reference sequence). Trimming cost V 7 bases and J 9 bases; bases outside gene matches: 15.

V is TRBV18 and J is TRBJ1-3; the match to TRBD1 covers 9 bases. The germline V gene has CDR1 KGHSH and CDR2 LQKENI. This CDR3 has 18 residues. J gave up 0 bases and V 3 bases, and 9 bases lay outside the gene matches. DNA of the CDR3: TGTGCCAGCTCACCTCTACCCGGGACAGGGAGCTCTGGAAACACCATATATTTT. It translates to CASSPLPGTGSSGNTIYF.

The chain joins TRBV30 to TRBJ2-2; tentative D call: TRBD2 (5 bases). Between the trimmed V and J ends, which lost 0 bases and 7 bases, there was a span of 12 bases. Per the germline V gene, CDR1 is GTSNPN and CDR2 is SVGIG (reference sequence). The CDR3 is made up of 14 amino acids. CDR3 residues: CAWSVRGSLGELFF. The CDR3 DNA sequence: TGTGCCTGGAGTGTAAGAGGGTCCCTCGGGGAGCTGTTTTTT.

The V and J genes are TRBV10-3 and TRBJ2-2; tentatively, D is TRBD1 (6 bases). Looked up from germline, CDR1 is ENHRY and CDR2 is SYGVKD. The CDR3 runs 13 residues. Trimming stripped 8 bases from V and 0 bases from J, with 7 bases between. CDR3 sequence: CAIGTPNTGELFF. Written as DNA, the CDR3 is TGTGCCATCGGGACACCGAACACCGGGGAGCTGTTTTTT.

V and J are TRBV10-3 and TRBJ2-4; D gene unclear. The CDR3 is 13 residues long. Germline CDR1 reads ENHRY; CDR2 reads SYGVKD. V was shortened by 3 bases and J by 0 bases, with 3 bases between the two germline ends. The CDR3 region has the DNA TGTGCCATCAGTGATTTAGCCAAAAACATTCAGTACTTC. Its translation is CAISDLAKNIQYF.

The chain recombines TRBV2 with TRBJ2-5, with 7 bases aligning to TRBD2. This CDR3 is built from 13 residues. The V and J ends lost 5 bases and 2 bases, in that order; junction bases with no gene match: 2. CDR1 is SNHLY and CDR2 is FYNNEI in the germline V gene. The CDR3 here is CASSREAQETQYF. The CDR3 nucleotides read TGTGCCAGCAGTCGGGAGGCGCAAGAGACCCAGTACTTC.

The chain combines TRBV19 with TRBJ2-7, with 8 positions matching TRBD2. V trimming: 4 bases; J trimming: 7 bases; junction bases outside the gene matches: 0. Germline values: CDR1 LNHDA, CDR2 SQIVND (reference sequence). The CDR3 runs 11 residues. The CDR3 sequence: CASSTSGEQYF. In DNA form, the CDR3 reads TGTGCCAGTAGTACTAGCGGGGAGCAGTACTTC.

This clone was recorded only once. The chain carries TRBV19 and TRBJ1-1, with 11 bases aligning to TRBD1. Germline lookup yields CDR1 LNHDA and CDR2 SQIVND (reference sequence). With 2 bases clipped from V and 4 bases from J, the junction kept 9 bases outside the gene matches. This CDR3 is 17 amino acids long. CDR3 loop: CASSIIPGQGVGTEAFF. For the CDR3, the DNA is TGTGCCAGTAGTATAATACCGGGACAGGGGGTAGGCACTGAAGCTTTCTTT.

The rearrangement joins TRBV6-5 to TRBJ1-3; D is possibly TRBD1 (5 bases). This CDR3 is 15 amino acids long. The V and J ends lost 0 bases and 0 bases respectively, with 6 bases between them. Germline V lookup: CDR1 MNHEY, CDR2 SVGAGI. In DNA form, the CDR3 reads TGTGCCAGCAGTTACTCAGACAGCTCTGGAAACACCATATATTTT. Encoded protein: CASSYSDSSGNTIYF.

The V gene is TRBV25-1, the J gene TRBJ2-5; no clear D. Germline CDR1 and CDR2: MGHDK and SYGVNS. The CDR3 totals 15 residues. V gave up 1 base and J gave up 2 bases, with 11 bases separating them. The CDR3 DNA reads TGTGCCAGCAGTGAATCCCAGGTTATTCAAGAGACCCAGTACTTC. Its protein product is CASSESQVIQETQYF.

The genes are TRBV5-4 and TRBJ1-4, with TRBD1 matching over 10 bases. J lost 4 bases, V lost 4 bases, and 7 bases had no gene match. CDR1 SGHNT and CDR2 YYREEE come from the germline V gene (reference sequence). The length of the CDR3 is 16 residues. The CDR3 DNA reads as TGTGCCAGCAGCCGGACAGGGGGGGGATATAATGAAAAACTGTTTTTT. The encoded protein is CASSRTGGGYNEKLFF.

This chain joins TRBV7-6 and TRBJ2-5; either TRBD1 or TRBD2 may fit D (5 bases each). The CDR3 loop spans 15 amino acids. Germline lookup yields CDR1 SGHVS and CDR2 FNYEAQ. V lost 2 bases and J 1 base, leaving 11 bases between the germline ends. The DNA for the CDR3 is TGTGCCAGCAGCTTATTCGCAGGGAGCCAAGAGACCCAGTACTTC. It translates to CASSLFAGSQETQYF.